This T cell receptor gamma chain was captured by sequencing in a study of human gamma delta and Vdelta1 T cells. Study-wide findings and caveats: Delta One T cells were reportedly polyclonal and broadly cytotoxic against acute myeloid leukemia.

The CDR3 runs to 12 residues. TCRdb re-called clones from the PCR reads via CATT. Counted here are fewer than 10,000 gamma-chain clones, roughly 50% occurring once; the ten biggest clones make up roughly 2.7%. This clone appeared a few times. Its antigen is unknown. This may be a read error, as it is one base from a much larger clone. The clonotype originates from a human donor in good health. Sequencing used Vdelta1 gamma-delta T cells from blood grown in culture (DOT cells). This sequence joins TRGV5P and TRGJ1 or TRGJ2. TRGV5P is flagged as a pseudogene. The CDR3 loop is CATWGNYYKKLF. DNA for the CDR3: TGTGCCACCTGGGGTAATTATTATAAGAAACTCTTT.